This T cell receptor (beta chain) was retrieved from a study of technical replicates of blood from a handful of donors. The CDR3 length is 16 residues. The V end was cut by 0 bases, the J end by 5 bases, with 16 bases between. The germline V gene has CDR1 LGHNA and CDR2 YNFKEQ. This table comes from immunoSEQ multiplex PCR, and its TCRdb copy is limited to in-frame clones, with some not included. This table holds 98,000 or so clones, roughly 95% found once. Input material: T cells isolated from PBMCs. The receptor's source is a human donor in good health. This chain connects TRBV4-2 to TRBJ2-5; TRBD2 might be the D (5 bases). This CDR3 reads CASSQDTGKPGETQYF. CDR3 bases: TGTGCCAGCAGCCAAGATACGGGGAAACCTGGCGAGACCCAGTACTTC.